This entry features one T cell receptor beta chain sequence. The PCR was carried out with 60 Vbeta primers and 13 Jbeta primers. Sequenced by immunoSEQ multiplex PCR; TCRdb stores in-frame clones only, minus some. The table lists fewer than 200,000 clones, around 77% of them singletons, with around 2.4% in the top ten. These data come from a study of cytomegalovirus exposure and HLA in healthy donors. The CDR3 spans 16 residues. Trimming removed 2 bases from V and 0 bases from J, with 14 bases in between. From germline, CDR1 is MDHEN and CDR2 SYDVKM. The chain is built from TRBV28 and TRBJ2-7; tentative D call: TRBD2 (6 bases). The clonotype comes from a man aged 60 to 69 in good health and CMV-seronegative. The sequencing input was PBMCs. CDR3 nucleotide sequence: TGTGCCAGCAGTTTAGGTGTTAGCGGCCTCTCCTACGAGCAGTACTTC. Translation: CASSLGVSGLSYEQYF.